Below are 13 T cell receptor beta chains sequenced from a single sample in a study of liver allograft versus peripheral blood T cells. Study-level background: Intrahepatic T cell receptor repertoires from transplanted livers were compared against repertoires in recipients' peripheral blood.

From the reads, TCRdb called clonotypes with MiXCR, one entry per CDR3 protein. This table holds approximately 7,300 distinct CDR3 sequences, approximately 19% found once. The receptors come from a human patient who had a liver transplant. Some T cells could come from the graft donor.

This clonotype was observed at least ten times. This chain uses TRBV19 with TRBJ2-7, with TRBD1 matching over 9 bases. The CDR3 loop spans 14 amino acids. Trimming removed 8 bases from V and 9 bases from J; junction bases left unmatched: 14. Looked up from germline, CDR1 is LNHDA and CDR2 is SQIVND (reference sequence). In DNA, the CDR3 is TGTGCCAGTTCACCCACGTCGACAGGGGGAGGGCAGTACTTC. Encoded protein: CASSPTSTGGGQYF.

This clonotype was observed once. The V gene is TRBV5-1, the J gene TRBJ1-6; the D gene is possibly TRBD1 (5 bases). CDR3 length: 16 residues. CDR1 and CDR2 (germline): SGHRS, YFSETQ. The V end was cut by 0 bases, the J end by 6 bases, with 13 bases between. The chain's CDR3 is CASSLGWGQFNSPLHF. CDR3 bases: TGCGCCAGCAGCTTGGGCTGGGGCCAGTTTAATTCACCCCTCCACTTT.

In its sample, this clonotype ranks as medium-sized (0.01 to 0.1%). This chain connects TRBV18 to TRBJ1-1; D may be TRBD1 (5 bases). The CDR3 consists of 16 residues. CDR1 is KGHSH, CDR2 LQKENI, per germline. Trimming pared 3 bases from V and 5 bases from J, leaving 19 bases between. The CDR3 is CASSPWAPGVGTEAFF. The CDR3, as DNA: TGTGCCAGCTCACCGTGGGCGCCGGGGGTGGGAACTGAAGCTTTCTTT.

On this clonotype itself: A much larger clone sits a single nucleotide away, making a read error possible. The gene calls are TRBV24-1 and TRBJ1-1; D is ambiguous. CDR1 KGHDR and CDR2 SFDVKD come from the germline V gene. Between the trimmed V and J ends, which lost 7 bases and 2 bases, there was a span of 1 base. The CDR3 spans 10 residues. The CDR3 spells CATRNTEAFF. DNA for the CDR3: TGTGCCACCAGAAACACTGAAGCTTTCTTT.

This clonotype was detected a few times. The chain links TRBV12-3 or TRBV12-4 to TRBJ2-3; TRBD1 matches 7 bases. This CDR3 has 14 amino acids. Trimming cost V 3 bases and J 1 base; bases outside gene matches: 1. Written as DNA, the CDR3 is TGTGCCAGCAGTTTTGGACAGGGCACAGATACGCAGTATTTT. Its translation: CASSFGQGTDTQYF.

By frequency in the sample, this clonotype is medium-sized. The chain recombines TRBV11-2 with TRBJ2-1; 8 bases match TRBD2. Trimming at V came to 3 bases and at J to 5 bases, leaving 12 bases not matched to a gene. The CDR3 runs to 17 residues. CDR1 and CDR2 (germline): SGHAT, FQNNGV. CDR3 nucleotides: TGTGCCAGCAGCTTCGGGGGCACTAGCGGTGGAAACAATGAGCAGTTCTTC. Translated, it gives CASSFGGTSGGNNEQFF. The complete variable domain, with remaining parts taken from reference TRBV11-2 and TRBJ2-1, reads EAGVAQSPRYKIIEKRQSVAFWCNPISGHATLYWYQQILGQGPKLLIQFQNNGVVDDSQLPKDRFSAERLKGVDSTLKIQPAKLEDSAVYLCASSFGGTSGGNNEQFFGPGTRLTVL.

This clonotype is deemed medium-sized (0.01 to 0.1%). CDR3 DNA sequence: TGCAGCGTTGATAGGGGGCAGAGGACTGAAGCTTTCTTT. Translation: CSVDRGQRTEAFF. The chain carries TRBV29-1 and TRBJ1-1, with 7 positions matching TRBD1. Germline trimming cut 3 bases from V and 5 bases from J; bases unmatched to any gene: 6. The CDR3 covers 13 residues. CDR1 is SQVTM and CDR2 is ANQGSEA in the germline V gene.

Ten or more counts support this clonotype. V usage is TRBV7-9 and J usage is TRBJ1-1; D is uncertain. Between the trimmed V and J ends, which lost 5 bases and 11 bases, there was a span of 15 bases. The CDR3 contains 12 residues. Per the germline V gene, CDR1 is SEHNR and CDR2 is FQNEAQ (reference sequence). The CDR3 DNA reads TGTGCCAGCAGCCCCCAGGTTGCGCTGGCTTTCTTT. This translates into CASSPQVALAFF.

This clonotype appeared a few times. In DNA, the CDR3 is TGTGCTAGTGGCAGAGACAGGAATGAAAAACTGTTTTTT. This encodes CASGRDRNEKLFF. The V call is TRBV12-5, the J call TRBJ1-4, with D possibly being TRBD1 (6 bases). Germline CDR1 and CDR2: LGHNT and FRNRAP. CDR3 length: 13 residues. V was cut by 6 bases and J by 5 bases, with 10 bases left in between.

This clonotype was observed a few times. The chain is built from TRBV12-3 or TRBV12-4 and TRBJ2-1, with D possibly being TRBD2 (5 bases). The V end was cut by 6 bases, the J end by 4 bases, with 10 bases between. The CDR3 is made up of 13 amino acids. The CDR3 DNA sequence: TGTGCCAGCAGAGAAAGGACTTACAATGAGCAGTTCTTC. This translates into CASRERTYNEQFF.

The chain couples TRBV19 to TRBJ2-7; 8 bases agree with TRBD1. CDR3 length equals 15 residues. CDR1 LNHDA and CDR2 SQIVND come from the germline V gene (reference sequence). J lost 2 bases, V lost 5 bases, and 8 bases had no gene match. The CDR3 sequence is CASSLPGQGPYEQYF. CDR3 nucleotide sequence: TGTGCCAGTAGTCTTCCTGGACAGGGCCCCTACGAGCAGTACTTC. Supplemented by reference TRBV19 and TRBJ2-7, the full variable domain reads DGGITQSPKYLFRKEGQNVTLSCEQNLNHDAMYWYRQDPGQGLRLIYYSQIVNDFQKGDIAEGYSVSREKKESFPLTVTSAQKNPTAFYLCASSLPGQGPYEQYFGPGTRLTVT.

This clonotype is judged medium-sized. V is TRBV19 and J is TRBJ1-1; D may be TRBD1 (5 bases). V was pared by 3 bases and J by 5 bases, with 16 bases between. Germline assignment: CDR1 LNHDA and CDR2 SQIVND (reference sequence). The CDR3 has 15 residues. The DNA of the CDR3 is TGTGCCAGTAGTATGTGGGGGGGAGGGGTGACTGAAGCTTTCTTT. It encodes CASSMWGGGVTEAFF.

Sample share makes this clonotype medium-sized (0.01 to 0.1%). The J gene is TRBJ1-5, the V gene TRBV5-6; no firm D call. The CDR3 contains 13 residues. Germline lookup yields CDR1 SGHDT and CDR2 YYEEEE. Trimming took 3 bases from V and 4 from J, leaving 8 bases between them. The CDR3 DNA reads TGTGCCAGCAGCTCTTCACGAAATCAGCCCCAGCATTTT. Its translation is CASSSSRNQPQHF.